This TCR beta chain was captured in a study of CD4 T cell repertoires in COVID-19 (dated by TCRdb to the early 2020s). For the wider study: To analyze cross-reactivity, the CFSE-low cells were expanded with IL-2 for under eleven days and then labeled again and restimulated with spike proteins from other coronaviruses. The study characterized naturally processed CD4+ T cell responses to SARS-CoV-2 spike and nucleoprotein in COVID-19-recovered individuals, using TCR Vbeta sequencing to assess clonal composition. Subset-level TCR Vbeta repertoire analysis of SARS-CoV-2-reactive T cells was performed in a few recovered individuals.

Paper-wide results and their limitations: Consistent with cross-reactivity, between about 6.5 and 27% of SARS-CoV-2 clonotypes also showed up in secondary cultures stimulated with SARS-CoV and/or HKU1 spike. Several of the most expanded SARS-CoV-2-reactive clonotypes were present in two or all three memory subsets, which suggests intraclonal diversification.

The intended sense of this specimen's time point label: sample from a COVID-19-recovered individual after infection. The donors were patients who had gone through COVID-19 ranging from mild to severe and had recovered. Memory T cell samples that were not cultured were sequenced immediately after ex vivo isolation. CD4+ total memory, central memory, effector memory and circulating T follicular helper cells were isolated from peripheral blood mononuclear cells. To prepare the library, the immunoSEQ multiplex PCR assay was applied. The study's own analysis went as follows. Repertoire overlap between subsets was quantified using the Chao-Jaccard similarity index and counts of shared clonotypes. Here the immuneACCESS table is served through TCRdb, limited to in-frame sequences with V and J called. Missing clones are a known gap in these copies; in checked studies unresolved V genes cover under half, and the rest lacks a known reason. V and J calls and clone size come straight from that table; D and trimming were deduced from the DNA. The sample table records about 75,000 clones; 83% of these occur just once. Together, the top ten hold approximately 0.6% of the sample.

About this clone: No antigen is known for it. No per-base quality is available; no much larger clone lies one base away.

Trimming costs V 0 bases and J 0 bases, and their ends lie 3 bases apart. The CDR3 spans 14 residues, from the cysteine through the phenylalanine. This entry keeps only the CDR3 DNA: 42 bases, framed from base 1. CDR1 and CDR2, looked up from the germline V gene, are SGHRS and YFSETQ. The TCR was taken from a human donor who had COVID-19. The V and J genes are TRBV5-1 and TRBJ2-2, with no confidently assigned D gene. This specimen consisted of CD4+ T cells from peripheral blood, obtained after recovery from COVID-19. The CDR3: CASSLDPNTGELFF. The sequence in DNA is TGCGCCAGCAGCTTGGATCCGAACACCGGGGAGCTGTTTTTT.